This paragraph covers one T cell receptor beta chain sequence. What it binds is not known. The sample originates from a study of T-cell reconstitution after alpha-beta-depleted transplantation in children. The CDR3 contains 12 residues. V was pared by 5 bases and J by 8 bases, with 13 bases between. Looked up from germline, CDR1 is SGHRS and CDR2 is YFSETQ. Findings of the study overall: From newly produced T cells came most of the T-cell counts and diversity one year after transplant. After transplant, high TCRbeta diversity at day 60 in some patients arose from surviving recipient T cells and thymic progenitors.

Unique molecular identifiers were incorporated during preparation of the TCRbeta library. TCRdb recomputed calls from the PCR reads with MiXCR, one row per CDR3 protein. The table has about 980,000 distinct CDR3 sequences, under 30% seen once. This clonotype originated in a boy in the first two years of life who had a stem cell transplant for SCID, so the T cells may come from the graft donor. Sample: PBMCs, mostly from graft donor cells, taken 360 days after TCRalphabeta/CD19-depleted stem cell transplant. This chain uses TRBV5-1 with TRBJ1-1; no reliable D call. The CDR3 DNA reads TGCGCCAGCAGGGGTAGGACGAACGAAGCTTTCTTT. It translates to CASRGRTNEAFF.